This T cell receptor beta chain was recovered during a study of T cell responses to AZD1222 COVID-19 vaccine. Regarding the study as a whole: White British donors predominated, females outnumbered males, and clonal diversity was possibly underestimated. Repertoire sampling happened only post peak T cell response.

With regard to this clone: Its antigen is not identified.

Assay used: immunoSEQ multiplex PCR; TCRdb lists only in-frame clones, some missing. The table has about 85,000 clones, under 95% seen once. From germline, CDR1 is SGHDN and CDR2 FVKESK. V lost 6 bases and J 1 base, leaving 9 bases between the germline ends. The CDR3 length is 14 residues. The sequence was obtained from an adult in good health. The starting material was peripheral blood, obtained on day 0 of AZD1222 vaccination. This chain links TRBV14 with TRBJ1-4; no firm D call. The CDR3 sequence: CASSRGKTNEKLFF. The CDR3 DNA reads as TGTGCCAGCAGTCGCGGGAAAACTAATGAAAAACTGTTTTTT. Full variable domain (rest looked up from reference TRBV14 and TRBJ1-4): EAGVTQFPSHSVIEKGQTVTLRCDPISGHDNLYWYRRVMGKEIKFLLHFVKESKQDESGMPNNRFLAERTGGTYSTLKVQPAELEDSGVYFCASSRGKTNEKLFFGSGTQLSVL.